Following are 31 T cell receptor beta chains from one sample sequenced in a study of identical twins. TCRdb itself ran the 5' RACE reads through MiXCR, one entry per CDR3 protein. Among roughly 490,000 distinct CDR3 sequences, 14% were seen once, and the ten largest hold approximately 1%. The same specimen was also included in a second study, on yellow fever vaccine responses in identical twins.

Sequencing was carried out using CD4+ T cells sorted from blood. These receptor sequences come from a woman aged 18-29 years in good health.

Remarks on this clonotype: Germline is not matched at one junction end, which may reflect a read error. V and J are TRBV15 and TRBJ2-3, with TRBD2 identical over 8 bases. The CDR3 totals 13 residues. Germline values: CDR1 LNHNV, CDR2 YYDKDF (reference sequence). The CDR3 DNA follows: TGTGCCACCAGCAGAGATGCGGGACTAGGCAGAGATTTT. It translates to CATSRDAGLGRDF.

V usage is TRBV13 and J usage is TRBJ2-1, with TRBD2 as a possible D gene (6 bases). The CDR3 sequence is 13 residues long. V lost 5 bases to trimming and J lost 8 bases, with 13 bases between them. CDR1 is PRHDT and CDR2 is FYEKMQ in the germline V gene (reference sequence). The CDR3 sequence: CASSLRGLDEQFF. CDR3 nucleotides: TGTGCCAGCAGCCTCCGGGGACTCGATGAGCAGTTCTTC. Full variable domain (outside the CDR3, taken from reference TRBV13 and TRBJ2-1): AAGVIQSPRHLIKEKRETATLKCYPIPRHDTVYWYQQGPGQDPQFLISFYEKMQSDKGSIPDRFSAQQFSDYHSELNMSSLELGDSALYFCASSLRGLDEQFFGPGTRLTVL.

The V and J genes are TRBV15 and TRBJ2-7, with 9 bases aligning to TRBD1. With 2 bases clipped from V and 2 bases from J, the junction kept 7 bases outside the gene matches. This CDR3 comprises 16 residues. Germline V gene data show CDR1 as LNHNV and CDR2 as YYDKDF (reference sequence). In nucleotides, the CDR3 is TGTGCCACCAGCAGACGACAGGGGGTGATTACCTACGAGCAGTACTTC. It encodes CATSRRQGVITYEQYF.

The chain joins TRBV6-2 or TRBV6-3 to TRBJ1-1; possibly TRBD1 for D (5 bases). The CDR3 loop spans 11 amino acids. V dropped 6 bases and J dropped 11 bases, with 13 bases sitting between them. Germline loops: CDR1 MNHEY, CDR2 SVGEGT. The CDR3 protein is CASSSGLSAFF. The CDR3 DNA is TGTGCCAGCAGCTCGGGACTGTCGGCTTTCTTT.

This clonotype was seen at least ten times. This chain connects TRBV3-1 to TRBJ2-7; perhaps TRBD1 as D (5 bases). The ends were cut back, 7 bases at V and 3 bases at J, with 16 bases in the middle. This CDR3 comprises 14 residues. Germline values: CDR1 LGHDT, CDR2 YNNKEL (reference sequence). The CDR3: CASTPGLTDYEQYF. The CDR3 region has the DNA TGTGCCAGCACTCCCGGTCTGACAGACTACGAGCAGTACTTC.

This chain connects TRBV10-3 to TRBJ2-3, with 15 bases matching TRBD2. J gave up 3 bases and V 8 bases, and 12 bases lay outside the gene matches. The CDR3 consists of 18 residues. CDR1 and CDR2 from the germline V gene are ENHRY and SYGVKD. CDR3 DNA: TGTGCCATCCGACCGGGACTAGCGGGAGGCGGGGGGACAGATACGCAGTATTTT. It is translated as CAIRPGLAGGGGTDTQYF.

This clonotype was seen a handful of times. V is TRBV5-1 and J is TRBJ2-7; the match to TRBD1 covers 7 bases. The CDR3 has 14 amino acids. CDR1 and CDR2 (germline): SGHRS, YFSETQ. V lost 7 bases to trimming and J lost 3 bases; unmatched junction nucleotides: 10. Here the CDR3 DNA reads TGCGCCAGCCGACGGACAGGAGCCCACTACGAGCAGTACTTC. It yields the protein CASRRTGAHYEQYF. Full variable domain (remainder filled in from reference TRBV5-1 and TRBJ2-7): KAGVTQTPRYLIKTRGQQVTLSCSPISGHRSVSWYQQTPGQGLQFLFEYFSETQRNKGNFPGRFSGRQFSNSRSEMNVSTLELGDSALYLCASRRTGAHYEQYFGPGTRLTVT.

The chain carries TRBV6-6 and TRBJ2-5; D assignment may be TRBD1 or TRBD2 (5 bases each). The germline CDR1 and CDR2 sequences are MNHNY and SVGAGI (reference sequence). The CDR3 has 13 residues. The V end lost 6 bases, the J end lost 5 bases, and 13 bases lay between the germline ends. The CDR3 nucleotides read TGTGCCAGCAGCCGAACATGGGGGGAGACCCAGTACTTC. Encoded protein: CASSRTWGETQYF.

V gene TRBV3-1 combines with J gene TRBJ2-5; D is possibly TRBD2 (5 bases). V gave up 4 bases and J gave up 5 bases, with 17 bases separating them. This CDR3 contains 15 residues. In germline, CDR1 is LGHDT, CDR2 YNNKEL (reference sequence). Written as DNA, the CDR3 is TGTGCCAGCAGCCCTAGGACCCCGACGGGGGAGACCCAGTACTTC. Its translation is CASSPRTPTGETQYF.

This clonotype was recorded at least ten times. The chain combines TRBV20-1 with TRBJ2-3; 11 bases align to TRBD2. Germline V gene sequence: CDR1 DFQATT, CDR2 SNEGSKA (reference sequence). The V segment lost 3 bases and the J segment 7 bases; nucleotides outside the gene matches: 12. The CDR3 sequence is 16 residues long. Here the CDR3 reads CSASKPSGGSENTQYF. For the CDR3, the DNA is TGCAGTGCTAGCAAACCTAGCGGGGGGTCTGAGAATACGCAGTATTTT.

A few counts support this clonotype. CDR3 loop: CASSGRQSISYEQYF. CDR3 DNA sequence: TGTGCCAGCAGCGGCCGACAGAGCATCTCCTACGAGCAGTACTTC. The chain joins TRBV6-1 to TRBJ2-7; D perhaps matches TRBD1 (5 bases). This CDR3 is 15 amino acids long. Deletions cut 6 bases from V and 0 bases from J, with 15 bases between. Germline CDR1 MNHNS, CDR2 SASEGT.

This clonotype came up many times. The J gene is TRBJ2-7, the V gene TRBV7-2; D gene ambiguous. This CDR3 region has 14 residues. With 5 bases removed from V and 2 bases from J, the gap between germline ends came to 13 bases. Germline CDR1 is SGHTA and CDR2 is FQGNSA. The CDR3 here is CASSPFPPPYEQYF. The CDR3 region has the DNA TGTGCCAGCAGCCCCTTTCCTCCCCCCTACGAGCAGTACTTC.

This clonotype was recorded a few times. The chain couples TRBV5-1 to TRBJ2-3; D not certain. Trimming shortened V by 5 bases and J by 0 bases, and 16 bases separated the two germline ends. The CDR3 is 16 amino acids. Germline V gene sequence: CDR1 SGHRS, CDR2 YFSETQ. CDR3 amino acids: CASSHGLLRSTDTQYF. CDR3 coding DNA: TGCGCCAGCAGTCACGGCCTCTTGAGGAGCACAGATACGCAGTATTTT.

This clonotype was detected only a few times. The gene calls are TRBV27 and TRBJ2-5; no firm D call. V gave up 4 bases and J gave up 5 bases, with 17 bases separating them. CDR3 length equals 15 residues. Germline V CDR1 and CDR2: MNHEY, SMNVEV (reference sequence). The CDR3 protein is CASSSALTKGETQYF. The CDR3 DNA is TGTGCCAGCAGTTCCGCTCTCACAAAAGGGGAGACCCAGTACTTC.

This clonotype showed up many times. The chain combines TRBV5-6 with TRBJ2-1; no clear D gene. Germline loops: CDR1 SGHDT, CDR2 YYEEEE. This CDR3 is built from 14 residues. Trimming left V 6 bases short and J 3 bases short, with 13 bases between. CDR3 sequence (DNA): TGTGCCAGCACCACATGGGGTAGCTACAATGAGCAGTTCTTC. This gives the protein CASTTWGSYNEQFF.

This clonotype was observed a handful of times. The CDR3 sequence: CASSLPVADTQYF. The CDR3 nucleotides are TGTGCCAGCAGCTTACCGGTCGCAGATACGCAGTATTTT. The chain is built from TRBV5-6 and TRBJ2-3; no firm D call. Germline CDR1 SGHDT, CDR2 YYEEEE. V was cut by 2 bases and J by 4 bases, with 8 bases left in between. The CDR3 has 13 residues.

This clonotype was seen more than once but under ten times. J is TRBJ2-2 and V is TRBV3-1; a possible D gene is TRBD2 (6 bases). CDR3 length: 15 amino acids. Germline V gene sequence: CDR1 LGHDT, CDR2 YNNKEL (reference sequence). With 7 bases removed from V and 6 bases from J, the gap between germline ends came to 18 bases. The CDR3 loop reads CASTKQAGGSGELFF. The CDR3 nucleotides are TGTGCCAGCACAAAACAAGCCGGGGGATCCGGGGAGCTGTTTTTT.

This clonotype has more than one count but fewer than ten. The chain links TRBV9 to TRBJ2-3, with 9 bases aligning to TRBD1. Germline CDR1 is SGDLS and CDR2 is YYNGEE. The CDR3 runs 16 residues. With 3 bases clipped from V and 5 bases from J, the junction kept 10 bases outside the gene matches. CDR3 bases: TGTGCCAGCAGCGCCTCCGGGACAGGGAATATAGATACGCAGTATTTT. It encodes CASSASGTGNIDTQYF.

Only a few counts were recorded for this clonotype. The rearrangement links TRBV7-2 to TRBJ1-1; D might be TRBD1 (6 bases). Germline V gene data show CDR1 as SGHTA and CDR2 as FQGNSA. The CDR3 is 14 amino acids. V was shortened by 1 base and J by 4 bases, with 10 bases between the two germline ends. CDR3: CASSLGRGVTEAFF. The CDR3 coding sequence is TGTGCCAGCAGCTTAGGTAGGGGGGTCACTGAAGCTTTCTTT.

This clonotype has just one count. The chain joins TRBV5-1 to TRBJ2-1; TRBD1 aligns across 12 bases. Germline trimming cut 0 bases from V and 10 bases from J; bases unmatched to any gene: 5. CDR1 and CDR2 (germline): SGHRS, YFSETQ. This CDR3 is built from 15 residues. This CDR3 is CASSLAGTGGEEQFF. CDR3 DNA sequence: TGCGCCAGCAGCTTGGCCGGGACAGGGGGCGAGGAGCAGTTCTTC.

The J gene is TRBJ2-1, the V gene TRBV15, with 9 bases aligning to TRBD2. The J segment lost 6 bases and the V segment lost 1 base, leaving 7 bases of the junction unmatched. The germline CDR1 and CDR2 sequences are LNHNV and YYDKDF (reference sequence). The length of the CDR3 is 16 residues. The CDR3 DNA reads as TGTGCCACCAGCAGAGGAGGTAGCGGGAGATTCAATGAGCAGTTCTTC. Encoded protein: CATSRGGSGRFNEQFF. Filled out from reference TRBV15 and TRBJ2-1, the complete variable domain reads DAMVIQNPRYQVTQFGKPVTLSCSQTLNHNVMYWYQQKSSQAPKLLFHYYDKDFNNEADTPDNFQSRRPNTSFCFLDIRSPGLGDTAMYLCATSRGGSGRFNEQFFGPGTRLTVL.

In this sample, this clonotype turned up a few times. The chain is built from TRBV29-1 and TRBJ2-1; no reliable D call. Germline CDR1 reads SQVTM; CDR2 reads ANQGSEA. CDR3 size: 10 residues. V lost 6 bases, J lost 5 bases, and 5 bases lay in between. The CDR3 nucleotides read TGCAGCGTGAGCCACAATGAGCAGTTCTTC. Residues: CSVSHNEQFF.

V gene TRBV6-1 combines with J gene TRBJ1-1; D remains ambiguous. Germline CDR1 MNHNS, CDR2 SASEGT. The CDR3 sequence is 13 residues long. Trimming took 7 bases from V and 4 from J, leaving 13 bases between them. CDR3 amino acids: CASTHPSGTEAFF. The CDR3 DNA reads as TGTGCCAGCACCCACCCCTCGGGCACTGAAGCTTTCTTT.

This clonotype appeared a few times. The J gene is TRBJ2-3, the V gene TRBV18; D perhaps matches TRBD2 (5 bases). Per the germline V gene, CDR1 is KGHSH and CDR2 is LQKENI. V was shortened by 1 base and J by 0 bases, with 11 bases between the two germline ends. This CDR3 comprises 16 residues. The CDR3 nucleotides are TGTGCCAGCTCACCACTCGGCGGGCTGAGCACAGATACGCAGTATTTT. It specifies CASSPLGGLSTDTQYF.

This clonotype was observed a few times. The rearrangement links TRBV7-9 to TRBJ1-6; 8 bases match TRBD1. CDR1 SEHNR and CDR2 FQNEAQ come from the germline V gene (reference sequence). This CDR3 is built from 15 residues. V gave up 5 bases and J gave up 7 bases; unmatched junction bases: 7. The CDR3 nucleotides are TGTGCCAGCAGCACCTGGGACAGGCAGAATTCACCCCTCCACTTT. Its translation: CASSTWDRQNSPLHF.

The chain links TRBV20-1 to TRBJ2-3; maybe TRBD2 (5 bases). The CDR3 loop spans 14 amino acids. V was shortened by 5 bases and J by 4 bases, with 16 bases between the two germline ends. Per the germline V gene, CDR1 is DFQATT and CDR2 is SNEGSKA (reference sequence). The CDR3 region is CSAPSSTIADTQYF. CDR3 nucleotide sequence: TGCAGTGCTCCTAGCAGCACGATCGCAGATACGCAGTATTTT.

This chain connects TRBV6-2 or TRBV6-3 to TRBJ2-7; D is possibly TRBD2 (6 bases). CDR1 and CDR2 from the germline V gene are MNHEY and SVGEGT. V was cut by 6 bases and J by 1 base, with 16 bases left in between. The CDR3 is made up of 15 amino acids. The CDR3 sequence: CASRDPGAQSYEQYF. The CDR3 coding sequence is TGTGCCAGCAGGGATCCGGGAGCCCAATCCTACGAGCAGTACTTC.

The rearrangement links TRBV6-1 to TRBJ1-1, with D tentatively TRBD1 (6 bases). The CDR3 is made up of 14 amino acids. The germline gives CDR1 MNHNS, CDR2 SASEGT. Trimming stripped 5 bases from V and 5 bases from J, with 15 bases between. CDR3 nucleotides: TGTGCCAGCAGTACCAGGGGCCTGGGGACTGAAGCTTTCTTT. Protein: CASSTRGLGTEAFF.

Only a few counts were recorded for this clonotype. This rearrangement joins TRBV6-5 to TRBJ2-5, with D perhaps assigned TRBD1 or TRBD2 (5 bases each). The CDR3 length is 12 residues. Per germline, CDR1 MNHEY and CDR2 SVGAGI. The DNA of the CDR3 is TGTGCGATCGGGGAGAGGGGAGAGACCCAGTACTTC. This translates into CAIGERGETQYF.

This clonotype was counted between two and nine times. The J gene is TRBJ2-1, the V gene TRBV10-3; D is uncertain. Germline CDR1 ENHRY, CDR2 SYGVKD. This CDR3 region has 14 residues. The V gene lost 1 base and the J gene lost 5 bases, with 9 bases spanning the gap. CDR3 nucleotide sequence: TGTGCCATCAGTGAGTTAGGACCCAACAATGAGCAGTTCTTC. Translation: CAISELGPNNEQFF.

This clonotype was seen ten or more times. The chain links TRBV5-1 to TRBJ2-1; 9 positions match TRBD1. V lost 5 bases and J lost 1; bases outside the gene matches: 4. The V gene's germline CDR1 is SGHRS and CDR2 YFSETQ. The CDR3 runs 15 residues. CDR3 loop: CASRTGTGSYNEQFF. CDR3 sequence (DNA): TGCGCCAGCAGGACCGGGACAGGGTCCTACAATGAGCAGTTCTTC.